A single sample gave rise to the 10 T cell receptor beta chains below, sequenced in a study of graft-versus-host responses after intestinal transplantation. No antigen has been identified for these receptors. Sequenced by immunoSEQ multiplex PCR; TCRdb stores in-frame clones only, minus some. The repertoire consists of fewer than 120,000 clones, with approximately 92% occurring once and the leading ten covering approximately 0.49%. The material sequenced was unstimulated CD8+ T cells sorted from spleen or lymph node cells, taken before intestinal transplant. Every receptor here comes from a human donor who received an intestinal transplant.

This clone was picked up one time. The chain has TRBV5-6 and TRBJ2-3; D assignment may be TRBD1 or TRBD2 (7 bases each). The CDR3 extends over 19 amino acids. Trimming took 3 bases from V and 0 from J, leaving 23 bases between them. Germline-derived CDR1 and CDR2 are SGHDT and YYEEEE. CDR3 nucleotides: TGTGCCAGCAGCTGGGGGGGGGTTCAGGGGGTCACTAGCACAGATACGCAGTATTTT. Encoded protein: CASSWGGVQGVTSTDTQYF.

This chain uses TRBV4-1 with TRBJ1-1; tentatively, D is TRBD1 (6 bases). CDR3 length: 18 residues. Trimming pared 3 bases from V and 1 base from J, leaving 21 bases between. CDR1 and CDR2 from the germline V gene are MGHRA and YSYEKL. CDR3 residues: CASSHGVGGLSRNTEAFF. The CDR3 coding sequence is TGCGCCAGCAGCCATGGCGTAGGGGGGCTGAGTAGGAACACTGAAGCTTTCTTT.

This clone was detected once. The rearrangement uses TRBV7-6 and TRBJ2-3, with 12 positions matching TRBD2. The CDR3 loop spans 16 amino acids. The V gene end was trimmed by 4 bases and the J gene end by 1 base; junction bases not matched to a gene: 3. CDR1 and CDR2 (germline): SGHVS, FNYEAQ. CDR3 region: CASSSRLAGGTDTQYF. Here the CDR3 DNA reads TGTGCCAGCAGCTCCCGACTAGCGGGGGGCACAGATACGCAGTATTTT.

V is TRBV29-1 and J is TRBJ1-1; D uncertain. The V gene's germline CDR1 is SQVTM and CDR2 ANQGSEA. The ends were cut back, 7 bases at V and 4 bases at J, with 10 bases in the middle. The CDR3 is 11 amino acids. As DNA, the CDR3 is TGCAGCGCTTACAGTGCCACTGAAGCTTTCTTT. Translated, it gives CSAYSATEAFF.

This chain joins TRBV7-3 and TRBJ2-1; tentatively, D is TRBD2 (6 bases). CDR1 and CDR2 (germline): SGHTA, FQGTGA. The CDR3 runs 16 residues. Trimming cost V 5 bases and J 0 bases, with 14 bases left between them. DNA for the CDR3: TGTGCCAGCAGCCCGGACCGGGAGTCCTCCTACAATGAGCAGTTCTTC. This encodes CASSPDRESSYNEQFF.

The chain uses TRBV7-3 and TRBJ2-6; TRBD1 matches 7 bases. The CDR3 extends over 15 amino acids. V shed 3 bases and J 2 bases; nucleotides not matched to a gene: 1. In germline, CDR1 is SGHTA, CDR2 FQGTGA. The CDR3 DNA reads as TGTGCCAGCAGCTTGGGACAGACTGGGGCCAACGTCCTGACTTTC. Protein sequence: CASSLGQTGANVLTF.

This rearrangement joins TRBV6-5 to TRBJ1-5; tentative D call: TRBD1 (6 bases). This CDR3 has 13 amino acids. Germline V CDR1 and CDR2: MNHEY, SVGAGI. Trimming took 5 bases from V and 3 from J, leaving 8 bases between them. The CDR3, as DNA: TGTGCCAGCAGTAGGGGGATCAATCAGCCCCAGCATTTT. Encoded protein: CASSRGINQPQHF.

The V gene is TRBV5-1, the J gene TRBJ2-3; 14 bases map to TRBD2. This CDR3 contains 17 residues. Germline V gene data show CDR1 as SGHRS and CDR2 as YFSETQ. The ends lost 1 base at V and 3 bases at J; junction bases unmatched: 4. The CDR3 region is CASSLWGLAGATDTQYF. Written as DNA, the CDR3 is TGCGCCAGCAGCTTGTGGGGACTAGCGGGAGCAACAGATACGCAGTATTTT.

This clone has only one observation. The rearrangement joins TRBV6-5 to TRBJ1-5; D unclear. The CDR3 is made up of 14 amino acids. Germline CDR1 MNHEY, CDR2 SVGAGI. V was shortened by 6 bases and J by 0 bases, with 9 bases between the two germline ends. The CDR3 bases are TGTGCCAGCAGCCAGGAAGGTAGCAATCAGCCCCAGCATTTT. Translating it yields CASSQEGSNQPQHF.

This clone came up a few times. The chain couples TRBV6-1 to TRBJ2-1; TRBD2 matches 7 bases. The CDR3 spans 13 residues. CDR1 and CDR2 (germline): MNHNS, SASEGT. Trimming at V came to 3 bases and at J to 8 bases, leaving 4 bases not matched to a gene. DNA for the CDR3: TGTGCCAGCAGTGACCGGGACTATCATGAGCAGTTCTTC. This gives the protein CASSDRDYHEQFF.